This T cell receptor beta chain was identified during a study of radiation and T cells in renal cell carcinoma. On the study more broadly: Nephrectomy followed 15 Gy stereotactic body radiation by 4 weeks. General study points: Pretreatment tumor biopsies were lacking, so baseline clonotypes are unknown. In blood, top tumor clones expanded by 2 weeks, shrinking by 4.

Clones were sequenced by immunoSEQ multiplex PCR, and TCRdb holds only the in-frame ones, with some missing. This table holds tens of thousands of clones, over 65% found once. The CDR3 is 14 residues long. CDR1 and CDR2 from the germline V gene are MGHRA and YSYEKL. Trimming removed 0 bases from V and 0 bases from J, with 5 bases in between. This clone was observed a few times. Its antigen is currently unknown. Time point defined: baseline pretreatment blood. Noted treatment: 15 Gy SBRT to primary tumor, nephrectomy 4 weeks later. Blood was sampled at baseline, 2 weeks and 4 weeks after SBRT. The gene calls are TRBV4-1 and TRBJ1-2; no definite D call. This TCR was sampled from a man in his 60s with renal cell carcinoma. The material sequenced was blood, taken from a patient whose treatment included radiotherapy and nephrectomy. The CDR3 sequence: CASSQEPANYGYTF. In DNA form, the CDR3 reads TGCGCCAGCAGCCAAGAGCCGGCTAACTATGGCTACACCTTC.